This T cell receptor beta chain was identified during a study of blood T cell repertoires in COVID-19. The germline V and J ends were trimmed by 3 bases and 6 bases, with 6 bases remaining between them. CDR3 size: 12 residues. Germline V gene sequence: CDR1 SGHDT, CDR2 YYEEEE. Only in-frame clones appear in the TCRdb table, and some are missing; sequencing was by immunoSEQ multiplex PCR. This sample has 13,000 to 15,000 clones, with about four fifths found just once. This sequence originates from a man between 45 and 60 years old with active COVID-19. Sequenced sample: peripheral blood. The rearrangement links TRBV5-6 to TRBJ1-4; no reliable D call. CDR3 amino acids: CASSYEDEKLFF. CDR3 DNA sequence: TGTGCCAGCAGCTATGAGGATGAAAAACTGTTTTTT.